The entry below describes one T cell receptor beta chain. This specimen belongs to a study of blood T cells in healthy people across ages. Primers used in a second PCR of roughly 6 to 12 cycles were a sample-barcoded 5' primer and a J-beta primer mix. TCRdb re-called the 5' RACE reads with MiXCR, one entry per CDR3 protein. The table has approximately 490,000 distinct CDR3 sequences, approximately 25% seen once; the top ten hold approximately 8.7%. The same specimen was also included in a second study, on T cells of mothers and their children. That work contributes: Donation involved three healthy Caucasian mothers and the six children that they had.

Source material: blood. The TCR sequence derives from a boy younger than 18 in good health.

The CDR3 loop reads CASSHDRGYEQYF. The CDR3 bases are TGTGCCAGCAGCCACGACAGGGGTTACGAGCAGTACTTC. The chain employs TRBV7-8 and TRBJ2-1; 8 bases are a match to TRBD1. The DNA end is more similar to TRBJ2-7, so the J call may be wrong. Per germline, CDR1 SGHVS and CDR2 FQNEAQ. CDR3 size: 13 residues.